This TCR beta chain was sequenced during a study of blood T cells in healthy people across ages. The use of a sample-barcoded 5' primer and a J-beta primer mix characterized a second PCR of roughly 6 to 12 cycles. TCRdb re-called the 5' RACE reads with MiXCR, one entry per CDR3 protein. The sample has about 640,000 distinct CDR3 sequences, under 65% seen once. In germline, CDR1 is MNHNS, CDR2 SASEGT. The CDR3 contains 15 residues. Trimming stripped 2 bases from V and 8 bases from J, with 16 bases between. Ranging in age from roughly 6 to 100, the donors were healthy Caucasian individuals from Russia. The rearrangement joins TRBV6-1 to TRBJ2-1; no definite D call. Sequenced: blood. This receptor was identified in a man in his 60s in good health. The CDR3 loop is CASSESQHVGYEQFF. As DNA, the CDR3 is TGTGCCAGCAGTGAATCCCAGCACGTGGGCTATGAGCAGTTCTTC.